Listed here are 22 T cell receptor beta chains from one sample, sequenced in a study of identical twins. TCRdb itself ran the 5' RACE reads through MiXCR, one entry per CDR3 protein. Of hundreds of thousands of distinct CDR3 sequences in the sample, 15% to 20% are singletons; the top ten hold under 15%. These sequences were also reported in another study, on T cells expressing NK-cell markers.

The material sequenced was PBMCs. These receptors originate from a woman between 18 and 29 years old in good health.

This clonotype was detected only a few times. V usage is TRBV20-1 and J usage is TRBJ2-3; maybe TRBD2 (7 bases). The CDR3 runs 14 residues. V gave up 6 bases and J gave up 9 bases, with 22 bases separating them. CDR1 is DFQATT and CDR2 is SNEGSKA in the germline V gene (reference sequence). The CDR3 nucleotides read TGCAGTGCCGAGGGGGGGCCCTCCGGTTGGACGCAGTATTTT. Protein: CSAEGGPSGWTQYF.

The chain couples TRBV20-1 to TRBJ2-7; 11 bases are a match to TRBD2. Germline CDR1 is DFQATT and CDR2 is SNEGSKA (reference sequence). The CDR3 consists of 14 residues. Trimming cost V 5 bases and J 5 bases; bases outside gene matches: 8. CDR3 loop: CSAFLAGGLHEQYF. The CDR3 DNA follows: TGCAGTGCTTTTCTAGCGGGAGGTCTTCACGAGCAGTACTTC.

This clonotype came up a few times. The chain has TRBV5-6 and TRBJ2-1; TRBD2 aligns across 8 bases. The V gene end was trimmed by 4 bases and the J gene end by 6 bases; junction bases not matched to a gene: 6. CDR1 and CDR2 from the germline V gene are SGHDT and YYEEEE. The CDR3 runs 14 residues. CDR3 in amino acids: CASSRGTRTNEQFF. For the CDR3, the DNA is TGTGCCAGCAGCCGCGGGACTAGGACCAATGAGCAGTTCTTC.

This CDR3 reads CSAIRGEETQYF. The CDR3 DNA sequence: TGCAGTGCCATAAGGGGGGAAGAGACCCAGTACTTC. The chain carries TRBV20-1 and TRBJ2-5, with D perhaps being TRBD1 or TRBD2 (6 bases each). Trimming shortened V by 6 bases and J by 3 bases, and 11 bases separated the two germline ends. CDR3 length equals 12 residues. The germline CDR1 and CDR2 sequences are DFQATT and SNEGSKA (reference sequence).

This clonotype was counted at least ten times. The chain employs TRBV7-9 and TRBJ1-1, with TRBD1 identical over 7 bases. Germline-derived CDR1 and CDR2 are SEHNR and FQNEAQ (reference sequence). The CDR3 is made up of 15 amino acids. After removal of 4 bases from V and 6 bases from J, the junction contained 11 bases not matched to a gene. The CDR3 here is CASSSLGGGTAEAFF. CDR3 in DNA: TGTGCCAGCAGCTCTCTTGGAGGGGGCACCGCTGAAGCTTTCTTT.

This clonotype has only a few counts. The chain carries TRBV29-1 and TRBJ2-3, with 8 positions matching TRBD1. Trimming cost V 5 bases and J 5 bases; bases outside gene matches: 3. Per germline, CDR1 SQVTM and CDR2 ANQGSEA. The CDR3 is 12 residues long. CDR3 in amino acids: CSVWTGQDTQYF. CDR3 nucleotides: TGCAGCGTTTGGACAGGGCAAGATACGCAGTATTTT.

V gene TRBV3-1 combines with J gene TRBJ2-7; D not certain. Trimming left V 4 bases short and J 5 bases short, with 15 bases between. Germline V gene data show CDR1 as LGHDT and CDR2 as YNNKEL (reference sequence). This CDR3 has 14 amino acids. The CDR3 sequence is CASSPHGDRHEQYF. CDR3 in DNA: TGTGCCAGCAGCCCCCACGGTGATCGGCACGAGCAGTACTTC.

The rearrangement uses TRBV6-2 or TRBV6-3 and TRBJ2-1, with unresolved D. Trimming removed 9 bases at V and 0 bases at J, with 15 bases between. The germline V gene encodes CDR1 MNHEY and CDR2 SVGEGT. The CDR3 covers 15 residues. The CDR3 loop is CASTYGPSSYNEQFF. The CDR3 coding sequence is TGTGCCAGTACCTACGGTCCAAGCTCCTACAATGAGCAGTTCTTC.

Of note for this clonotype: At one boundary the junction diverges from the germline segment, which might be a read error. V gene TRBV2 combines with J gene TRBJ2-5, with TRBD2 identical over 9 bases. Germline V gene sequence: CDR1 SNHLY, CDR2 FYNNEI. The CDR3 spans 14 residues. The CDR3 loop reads CVSSEVLAGETQYF. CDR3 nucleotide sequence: TGTGTCAGCAGTGAAGTACTAGCGGGAGAGACCCAGTACTTC.

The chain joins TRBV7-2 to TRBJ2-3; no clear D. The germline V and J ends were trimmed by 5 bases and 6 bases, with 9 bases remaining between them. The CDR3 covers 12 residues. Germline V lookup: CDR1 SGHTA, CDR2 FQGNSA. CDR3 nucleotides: TGTGCCAGCAGCCAACTATGGGATACGCAGTATTTT. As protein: CASSQLWDTQYF.

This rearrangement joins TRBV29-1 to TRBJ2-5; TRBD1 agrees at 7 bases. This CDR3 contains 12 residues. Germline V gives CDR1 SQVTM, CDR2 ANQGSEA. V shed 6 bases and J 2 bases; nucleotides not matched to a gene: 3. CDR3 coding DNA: TGCAGCGTCTACAGGGGACAAGAGACCCAGTACTTC. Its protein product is CSVYRGQETQYF.

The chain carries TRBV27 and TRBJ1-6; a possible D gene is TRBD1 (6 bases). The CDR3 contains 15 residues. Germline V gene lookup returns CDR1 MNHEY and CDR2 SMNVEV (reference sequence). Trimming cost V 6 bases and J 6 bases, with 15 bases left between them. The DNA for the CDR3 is TGTGCCAGCAGCCGCAGGGGAGATGGTAATTCACCCCTCCACTTT. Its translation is CASSRRGDGNSPLHF.

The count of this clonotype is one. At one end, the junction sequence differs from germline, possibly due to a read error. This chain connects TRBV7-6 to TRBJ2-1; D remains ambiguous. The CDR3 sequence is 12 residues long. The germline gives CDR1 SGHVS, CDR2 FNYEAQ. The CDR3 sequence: CASSLAASEQFF. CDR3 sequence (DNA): TGTGCCAGCAGTTTAGCCGCGAGCGAGCAGTTCTTC.

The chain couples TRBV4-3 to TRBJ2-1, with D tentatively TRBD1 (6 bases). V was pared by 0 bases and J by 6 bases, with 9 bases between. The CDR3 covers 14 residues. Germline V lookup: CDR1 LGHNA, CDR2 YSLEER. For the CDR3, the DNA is TGCGCCAGCAGCCAAGAACAGGGTCCCAATGAGCAGTTCTTC. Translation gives CASSQEQGPNEQFF.

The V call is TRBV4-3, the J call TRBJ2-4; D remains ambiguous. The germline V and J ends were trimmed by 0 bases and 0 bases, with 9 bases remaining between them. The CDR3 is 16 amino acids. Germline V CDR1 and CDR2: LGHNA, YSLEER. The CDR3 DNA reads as TGCGCCAGCAGCCAAGAGCCGGGTCTAGCCAAAAACATTCAGTACTTC. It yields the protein CASSQEPGLAKNIQYF.

The chain's CDR3 is CSARASGRGDEQFF. Written as DNA, the CDR3 is TGCAGTGCGCGAGCTAGCGGGAGAGGCGATGAGCAGTTCTTC. V usage is TRBV20-1 and J usage is TRBJ2-1; TRBD2 agrees at 10 bases. Trimming took 6 bases from V and 8 from J; bases not matched to a gene: 10. This CDR3 spans 14 amino acids. Germline CDR1 DFQATT, CDR2 SNEGSKA (reference sequence).

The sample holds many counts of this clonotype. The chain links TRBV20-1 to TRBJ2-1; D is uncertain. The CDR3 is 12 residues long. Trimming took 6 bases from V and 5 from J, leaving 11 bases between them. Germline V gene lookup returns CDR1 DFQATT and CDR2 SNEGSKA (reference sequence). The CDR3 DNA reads TGCAGTGCCGCGAGCCGTCACAATGAGCAGTTCTTC. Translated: CSAASRHNEQFF.

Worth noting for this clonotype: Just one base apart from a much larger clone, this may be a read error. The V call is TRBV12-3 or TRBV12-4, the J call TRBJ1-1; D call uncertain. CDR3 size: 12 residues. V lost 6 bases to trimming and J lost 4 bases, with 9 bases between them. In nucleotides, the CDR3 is TGTGCCAGCAGACCGGGTAGCACTGAAGCTTTCTTT. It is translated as CASRPGSTEAFF.

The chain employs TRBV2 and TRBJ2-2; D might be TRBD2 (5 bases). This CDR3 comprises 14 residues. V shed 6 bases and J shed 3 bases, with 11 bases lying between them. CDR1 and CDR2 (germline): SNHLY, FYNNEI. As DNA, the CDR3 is TGTGCCAGCAGACCCATCGGGGACACCGGGGAGCTGTTTTTT. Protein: CASRPIGDTGELFF.

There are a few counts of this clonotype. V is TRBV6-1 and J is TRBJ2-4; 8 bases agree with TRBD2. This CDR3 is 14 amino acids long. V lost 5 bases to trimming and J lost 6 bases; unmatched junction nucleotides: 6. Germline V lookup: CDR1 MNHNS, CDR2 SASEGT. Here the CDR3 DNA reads TGTGCCAGCAGTCCTCCGGGGGGGGGAAACATTCAGTACTTC. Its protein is CASSPPGGGNIQYF.

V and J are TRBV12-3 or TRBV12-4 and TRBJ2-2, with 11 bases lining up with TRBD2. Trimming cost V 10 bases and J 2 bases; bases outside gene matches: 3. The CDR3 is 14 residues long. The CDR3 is CATRLAGNTGELFF. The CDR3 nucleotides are TGTGCCACTCGACTAGCGGGAAACACCGGGGAGCTGTTTTTT.

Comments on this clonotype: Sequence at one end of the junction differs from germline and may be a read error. CDR3 sequence (DNA): TGTGCCATCAGTGGGCCGACGTTGTACGAGCAGTATTTC. Its protein is CAISGPTLYEQYF. The V and J genes are TRBV10-3 and TRBJ2-7, with D uncertain. The CDR3 totals 13 residues. CDR1 and CDR2 (germline): ENHRY, SYGVKD.